This T cell receptor (beta chain) was sequenced for a study of blood T cell repertoires in COVID-19. In germline, CDR1 is SGHKS, CDR2 YYEKEE (reference sequence). The ends lost 1 base at V and 7 bases at J; junction bases unmatched: 11. The CDR3 loop spans 17 amino acids. Profiling relied on immunoSEQ multiplex PCR, and the TCRdb table lists in-frame clones only, not all of them. This repertoire shows about 180,000 clones, around nine tenths found once; its top ten account for around an eighth. This sequence joins TRBV5-5 and TRBJ1-4; 9 bases fit TRBD1. Sequenced: peripheral blood. The TCR was taken from a woman in her 70s with COVID-19, enrolled during active disease. Here the CDR3 reads CASSLREPGQGLEKLFF. CDR3 in DNA: TGTGCCAGCAGCTTGAGGGAGCCGGGACAGGGCCTTGAAAAACTGTTTTTT.